This section outlines one T cell receptor (beta chain) sequence together with its context. This sample was taken from a study of blood T cell repertoires in COVID-19. The germline V and J ends were trimmed by 4 bases and 0 bases, with 10 bases remaining between them. CDR3 size: 14 residues. Germline-derived CDR1 and CDR2 are SGHKS and YYEKEE (reference sequence). Using immunoSEQ multiplex PCR, the repertoire was profiled, and TCRdb retains in-frame clones only, with some absent. The sample yields about 320,000 clones, around 90% seen once. The sequence was collected from a woman in her thirties who had recovered from COVID-19. V usage is TRBV5-5 and J usage is TRBJ1-1; D is ambiguous. The sequenced sample was PBMCs or T cells enriched from blood (not recorded which). CDR3 in amino acids: CASSRGGMNTEAFF. CDR3 DNA: TGTGCCAGCAGCCGAGGTGGTATGAACACTGAAGCTTTCTTT.